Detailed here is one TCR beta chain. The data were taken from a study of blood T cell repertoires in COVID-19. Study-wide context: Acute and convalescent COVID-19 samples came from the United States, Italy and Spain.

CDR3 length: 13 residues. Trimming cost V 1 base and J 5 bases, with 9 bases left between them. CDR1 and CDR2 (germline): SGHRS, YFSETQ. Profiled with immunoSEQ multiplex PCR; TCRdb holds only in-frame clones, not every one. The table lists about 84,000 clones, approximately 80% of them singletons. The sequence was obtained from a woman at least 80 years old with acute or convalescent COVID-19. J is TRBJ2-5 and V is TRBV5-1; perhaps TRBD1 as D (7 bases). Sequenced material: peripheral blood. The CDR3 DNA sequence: TGCGCCAGCAGCTTGTCAGGGGGGGAGACCCAGTACTTC. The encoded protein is CASSLSGGETQYF.